Below, 2 T cell receptor beta chains from the same sample are listed, as sequenced in a study of identical twins. MiXCR was run by TCRdb on the 5' RACE reads, yielding one entry per CDR3 protein. Seen here are some 760,000 distinct CDR3 sequences, approximately 18% observed once, and the top ten hold over 10%. These data were also filed under a second study, of T cells expressing NK-cell markers.

The sequenced sample was PBMCs. These receptors were obtained from a woman younger than 35 in good health.

Only a few counts were recorded for this clonotype. The rearrangement links TRBV5-5 to TRBJ2-5; D is undetermined. Germline-derived CDR1 and CDR2 are SGHKS and YYEKEE (reference sequence). With 4 bases removed from V and 3 bases from J, the gap between germline ends came to 13 bases. The CDR3 has 14 amino acids. This CDR3 is CASSPPGPKETQYF. CDR3 in DNA: TGTGCCAGCAGCCCCCCCGGGCCAAAAGAGACCCAGTACTTC. The full variable domain, rest sourced from reference TRBV5-5 and TRBJ2-5, is DAGVTQSPTHLIKTRGQQVTLRCSPISGHKSVSWYQQVLGQGPQFIFQYYEKEERGRGNFPDRFSARQFPNYSSELNVNALLLGDSALYLCASSPPGPKETQYFGPGTRLLVL.

This chain uses TRBV7-6 with TRBJ2-1; 12 nucleotides match TRBD2. The CDR3 is 16 residues long. Per the germline V gene, CDR1 is SGHVS and CDR2 is FNYEAQ. V lost 7 bases, J lost 8 bases, and 12 bases stayed unmatched. The CDR3 protein is CASTPRGASGRDEQFF. As DNA, the CDR3 is TGTGCCAGCACCCCTCGGGGGGCTAGCGGGAGGGATGAGCAGTTCTTC.